What follows are 25 T cell receptor beta chains derived from one specimen sequenced in a study of human T cells and chemical hapten exposure. Noted time point: patch test 2, 6 weeks after DPC sensitization. Noted treatment: therapeutic diphenylcyclopropenone sensitization with weekly scalp DPC. TCRdb itself ran the RACE reads through MiXCR, one entry per CDR3 protein. The sample lists just over 350,000 distinct CDR3 sequences, around 6% seen once, with around 5.8% in the top ten. Material: whole blood, obtained in connection with sensitization to the hapten diphenylcyclopropenone (DPC). These TCRs come from a woman under 30 with alopecia areata. Some clones in this sample may be carry-over from other donors' samples.

The table lists this clonotype with a few counts. The CDR3 region is CASTRGRGTDTQYF. The CDR3 DNA reads TGTGCCAGCACCCGCGGCAGGGGGACAGATACGCAGTATTTT. The rearrangement uses TRBV5-6 and TRBJ2-3; 7 nucleotides align to TRBD1. Germline V gene lookup returns CDR1 SGHDT and CDR2 YYEEEE. Unmatched junction bases numbered 7, after V lost 6 bases and J lost 3 bases. The CDR3 contains 14 residues.

This clonotype came up many times. A read error may produce the germline difference seen at one junction end. The rearrangement links TRBV4-3 to TRBJ1-2; unclear D gene. CDR3 length: 13 residues. The germline gives CDR1 LGHNA, CDR2 YSLEER. The CDR3: CASSQDTNYGYTF. In nucleotides, the CDR3 is TGTGCCAGCTCCCAGGATACTAACTATGGCTACACCTTC.

This clonotype was detected a few times. This chain joins TRBV7-9 and TRBJ2-5; TRBD1 matches 12 bases. Germline V lookup: CDR1 SEHNR, CDR2 FQNEAQ (reference sequence). V was clipped by 0 bases and J by 5 bases; unmatched bases: 4. The CDR3 runs 16 residues. CDR3 protein: CASSLAGDRGLETQYF. The CDR3 bases are TGTGCCAGCAGCTTAGCAGGGGACAGGGGGCTGGAGACCCAGTACTTC.

The chain combines TRBV12-3 or TRBV12-4 with TRBJ1-6, with 7 nucleotides matching TRBD1. The trim removed 5 bases at V and 5 bases at J, leaving 9 bases unmatched. The CDR3 length is 16 residues. The DNA of the CDR3 is TGTGCCAGCAGTACCGGGACAGCATACAATAATTCACCCCTCCACTTT. It codes for CASSTGTAYNNSPLHF.

This clonotype was observed a handful of times. The gene calls are TRBV20-1 and TRBJ2-1; 10 nucleotides match TRBD2. Looked up from germline, CDR1 is DFQATT and CDR2 is SNEGSKA (reference sequence). The CDR3 has 17 amino acids. J gave up 7 bases and V 0 bases, and 12 bases lay outside the gene matches. The CDR3 bases are TGCAGTGCTAGAGATCAAGGGACTAGCGCCACTGGGAATGAGCAGTTCTTC. This codes for CSARDQGTSATGNEQFF.

This clonotype was observed a handful of times. The rearrangement links TRBV5-1 to TRBJ2-1; possibly TRBD2 for D (6 bases). Trimming took 4 bases from V and 0 from J, leaving 14 bases between them. Germline-derived CDR1 and CDR2 are SGHRS and YFSETQ. The CDR3 has 16 residues. In DNA form, the CDR3 reads TGCGCCAGCAGCCGAACCCGGGGGATCTCCTACAATGAGCAGTTCTTC. Its protein is CASSRTRGISYNEQFF.

This clonotype was recorded many times. The V call is TRBV28, the J call TRBJ2-7; unclear D gene. Germline assignment: CDR1 MDHEN and CDR2 SYDVKM. The CDR3 sequence is 13 residues long. Trimming cost V 3 bases and J 3 bases, with 9 bases left between them. The DNA of the CDR3 is TGTGCCAGCAGTTTCGGGCTCTACTACGAGCAGTACTTC. Its translation: CASSFGLYYEQYF. Filled out from reference TRBV28 and TRBJ2-7, the complete variable domain reads DVKVTQSSRYLVKRTGEKVFLECVQDMDHENMFWYRQDPGLGLRLIYFSYDVKMKEKGDIPEGYSVSREKKERFSLILESASTNQTSMYLCASSFGLYYEQYFGPGTRLTVT.

This clonotype was seen a few times. J is TRBJ2-6 and V is TRBV4-3; D is possibly TRBD1 (6 bases). Germline assignment: CDR1 LGHNA and CDR2 YSLEER. The CDR3 runs 19 residues. The V and J ends lost 0 bases and 4 bases respectively, with 19 bases between them. DNA of the CDR3: TGCGCCAGCAGCCAAGAATACGGGCAGGGGCTAATCGGGGCCAACGTCCTGACTTTC. Its protein is CASSQEYGQGLIGANVLTF.

This clonotype was counted between two and nine times. The chain uses TRBV28 and TRBJ1-1, with 9 bases that match TRBD1. Germline V gives CDR1 MDHEN, CDR2 SYDVKM. The CDR3 runs 16 residues. V lost 0 bases and J lost 3; bases outside the gene matches: 5. CDR3 loop: CASSLWTGGRHTEAFF. CDR3 sequence (DNA): TGTGCCAGCAGTTTATGGACAGGGGGGAGGCACACTGAAGCTTTCTTT.

The chain is built from TRBV3-1 and TRBJ2-2; D remains unclear. V shed 3 bases and J shed 0 bases, with 14 bases lying between them. The CDR3 totals 17 residues. The germline gives CDR1 LGHDT, CDR2 YNNKEL (reference sequence). For the CDR3, the DNA is TGTGCCAGCAGCCAGATGACAAGGAGACCGAACACCGGGGAGCTGTTTTTT. Encoded protein: CASSQMTRRPNTGELFF.

This clonotype showed up many times. This sequence joins TRBV6-6 and TRBJ2-1; 8 positions match TRBD1. Germline values: CDR1 MNHNY, CDR2 SVGAGI (reference sequence). The CDR3 consists of 15 residues. The V segment lost 7 bases and the J segment 6 bases; nucleotides outside the gene matches: 11. Written as DNA, the CDR3 is TGTGCCAGCACCGAGGGACAGGCTTCGGTCAATGAGCAGTTCTTC. It specifies CASTEGQASVNEQFF.

Many counts were recorded for this clonotype. This chain connects TRBV9 to TRBJ1-1; D is possibly TRBD1 (6 bases). This CDR3 is built from 15 residues. Trimming took 3 bases from V and 4 from J, leaving 16 bases between them. Germline assignment: CDR1 SGDLS and CDR2 YYNGEE. CDR3 residues: CASSAGGGLSTEAFF. The CDR3 DNA reads TGTGCCAGCAGCGCTGGCGGGGGGCTAAGCACTGAAGCTTTCTTT.

This clonotype was seen a handful of times. The J gene is TRBJ2-1, the V gene TRBV6-2 or TRBV6-3; tentatively, D is TRBD1 or TRBD2 (6 bases each). The CDR3 loop spans 15 amino acids. Germline assignment: CDR1 MNHEY and CDR2 SVGEGT. Trimming removed 0 bases from V and 6 bases from J, with 12 bases in between. The CDR3 sequence: CASSYSSGAGNEQFF. DNA of the CDR3: TGTGCCAGCAGTTACTCGTCGGGGGCAGGCAATGAGCAGTTCTTC.

This clonotype has a handful of counts. V gene TRBV20-1 combines with J gene TRBJ1-5, with D possibly being TRBD1 (5 bases). Germline V gene data show CDR1 as DFQATT and CDR2 as SNEGSKA (reference sequence). CDR3 length equals 13 residues. Between the trimmed V and J ends, which lost 3 bases and 3 bases, there was a span of 9 bases. CDR3 sequence: CSASDRVNQPQHF. As DNA, the CDR3 is TGCAGTGCTAGTGACAGAGTCAATCAGCCCCAGCATTTT.

In its sample, this clonotype was seen a few times. The rearrangement links TRBV18 to TRBJ1-4; D gene uncertain. The CDR3 length is 17 residues. V was trimmed by 1 base and J by 4 bases, leaving 16 bases between them. Germline V gives CDR1 KGHSH, CDR2 LQKENI. This CDR3 is CASSPQLEVGYNEKLFF. The CDR3 DNA reads as TGTGCCAGCTCACCACAGTTGGAAGTGGGATATAATGAAAAACTGTTTTTT.

In regard to this clonotype: This clone may be a read error of a much larger clone one base away. The V gene is TRBV12-3 or TRBV12-4, the J gene TRBJ2-7; perhaps TRBD2 as D (7 bases). The CDR3 covers 12 residues. The CDR3 here is CASSQGGDELYF. The CDR3 nucleotides read TGTGCCAGCAGCCAAGGGGGGGACGAGCTGTACTTC.

Many counts were recorded for this clonotype. This chain connects TRBV9 to TRBJ2-1; D gene ambiguous. Germline V gene lookup returns CDR1 SGDLS and CDR2 YYNGEE. The V gene lost 3 bases and the J gene lost 4 bases, with 14 bases spanning the gap. The CDR3 spans 15 residues. CDR3 coding DNA: TGTGCCAGCAGCGGGGGTGCCGTGGGGTACAATGAGCAGTTCTTC. Its protein is CASSGGAVGYNEQFF.

This chain links TRBV10-3 with TRBJ2-7; TRBD1 might be the D (6 bases). CDR1 and CDR2 (germline): ENHRY, SYGVKD. Trimming took off 3 bases at V and 5 bases at J, with 11 bases between the two ends. CDR3 size: 13 residues. The CDR3 loop reads CAISDRTDDEQYF. In DNA form, the CDR3 reads TGTGCCATCAGTGATAGGACAGATGACGAGCAGTACTTC.

The chain has TRBV20-1 and TRBJ2-1, with 10 bases aligning to TRBD1. J lost 4 bases, V lost 1 base, and 4 bases had no gene match. This CDR3 is 15 amino acids long. Germline-derived CDR1 and CDR2 are DFQATT and SNEGSKA (reference sequence). The CDR3, as DNA: TGCAGTGCTAGAGGCAGGACAGGGGGTTACAATGAGCAGTTCTTC. It encodes CSARGRTGGYNEQFF.

This clonotype was picked up one time. This chain joins TRBV6-1 and TRBJ2-3, with a possible D match to TRBD2 (6 bases). This CDR3 has 13 residues. V lost 5 bases, J lost 4 bases, and 10 bases lay in between. Germline V gives CDR1 MNHNS, CDR2 SASEGT. Written as DNA, the CDR3 is TGTGCCAGCAGTATGAGGAGGGCAGATACGCAGTATTTT. Protein product: CASSMRRADTQYF.

This clonotype appeared many times. The rearrangement uses TRBV2 and TRBJ1-2, with a tentative D call TRBD1 (5 bases). V gave up 2 bases and J gave up 4 bases, with 11 bases separating them. This CDR3 region has 14 residues. Germline V lookup: CDR1 SNHLY, CDR2 FYNNEI. The CDR3 bases are TGTGCCAGCAGTGAAAGTGAGGGGTCCTATGGCTACACCTTC. This gives the protein CASSESEGSYGYTF.

This clonotype was counted between two and nine times. The chain couples TRBV24-1 to TRBJ2-4; 9 bases are shared with TRBD1. Trimming removed 3 bases from V and 0 bases from J; junction bases left unmatched: 14. CDR1 KGHDR and CDR2 SFDVKD come from the germline V gene. CDR3 length equals 20 residues. The chain's CDR3 is CATSDPRDREFALAKNIQYF. CDR3 in DNA: TGTGCCACCAGTGATCCCCGGGACAGGGAATTTGCTCTAGCCAAAAACATTCAGTACTTC.

This clonotype was counted between two and nine times. This rearrangement joins TRBV28 to TRBJ2-1; possibly TRBD1 for D (6 bases). The germline CDR1 and CDR2 sequences are MDHEN and SYDVKM. CDR3 length: 15 amino acids. V lost 5 bases and J 7 bases, leaving 18 bases between the germline ends. The CDR3 region has the DNA TGTGCCAGCAGTCCAGCGACAGGTTCGGTAAATGAGCAGTTCTTC. This codes for CASSPATGSVNEQFF.

This clonotype was counted at least ten times. The chain employs TRBV4-3 and TRBJ1-3, with TRBD1 as a possible D gene (6 bases). The ends were cut back, 0 bases at V and 4 bases at J, with 13 bases in the middle. The CDR3 extends over 16 amino acids. Germline V gives CDR1 LGHNA, CDR2 YSLEER. The CDR3 loop is CASSQDLTGFGNTIYF. In DNA, the CDR3 is TGCGCCAGCAGCCAAGATCTAACAGGGTTCGGAAACACCATATATTTT.

This CDR3 reads CASYPTPGAEAFF. DNA for the CDR3: TGTGCCAGCTATCCGACTCCGGGGGCTGAAGCTTTCTTT. The chain uses TRBV7-3 and TRBJ1-1; perhaps TRBD1 as D (5 bases). From germline, CDR1 is SGHTA and CDR2 FQGTGA. The CDR3 covers 13 residues. Trimming took 8 bases from V and 6 from J, leaving 16 bases between them.